The rows below give T cell receptor beta chains drawn from one sample of a study of cytomegalovirus exposure and HLA in healthy donors. Measured with immunoSEQ multiplex PCR; TCRdb has only the in-frame clones, and not every one. Of 200,000 to 250,000 clones listed, 76% are singletons. Source material: PBMCs. Receptors originate from a man aged 18 to 30 in good health and CMV-seronegative. CDR3s include the opening cysteine and the closing phenylalanine or tryptophan. A D gene is named only where the DNA matches it firmly. A row's size may be missing; if present it is once, few, many or a size class.

CASRSPGLAGETQYF TGTGCCAGCAGATCCCCGGGACTAGCGGGAGAGACCCAGTACTTC TRBJ2-5 - TRBV7-6 TRBD2
CASSPGGGVGYTF TGCGCCAGCAGCCCCGGTGGGGGGGTTGGCTACACCTTC TRBJ1-2 once TRBV5-1 -
CASSLNFGGKVGRQYF TGTGCCAGCAGCTTAAACTTCGGCGGGAAGGTGGGGAGGCAGTACTTC TRBJ2-7 - TRBV7-2 -
CASSPGGDTEAFF TGTGCCAGCAGCCCTGGAGGGGACACTGAAGCTTTCTTT TRBJ1-1 - TRBV14 -
CASGEGRGQAPLRTEAFF TGTGCCAGCGGGGAGGGTAGGGGACAGGCTCCGTTGAGGACTGAAGCTTTCTTT TRBJ1-1 - TRBV9 TRBD1
CASSARLATTEQYF TGTGCCAGCAGCGCCCGACTAGCCACCACGGAGCAGTACTTC TRBJ2-7 once TRBV9 TRBD2
CASSYDPGQGIETQYF TGCGCCAGCAGCTATGACCCGGGACAGGGGATAGAGACCCAGTACTTC TRBJ2-5 - TRBV5-1 TRBD1
CASSIQAEYTDTQYF TGTGCCAGTAGTATCCAGGCCGAATACACAGATACGCAGTATTTT TRBJ2-3 - TRBV19 -
CASISQDMQGYTF TGTGCCAGCATCTCTCAGGACATGCAGGGCTACACCTTC TRBJ1-2 - TRBV6-5 -
CASRLAGGGEQFF TGTGCCAGCAGACTAGCGGGAGGCGGTGAGCAGTTCTTC TRBJ2-1 - TRBV6-1 TRBD2
CASSLAQGVEGETQYF TGCGCCAGCAGCTTGGCACAGGGGGTCGAGGGAGAGACCCAGTACTTC TRBJ2-5 - TRBV5-1 TRBD1
CASSPGLAVPPTDTDTQYF TGTGCCAGCAGCCCCGGACTAGCGGTCCCCCCTACCGACACAGATACGCAGTATTTT TRBJ2-3 - TRBV11-3 TRBD2
CASSTSGTGTDTQYF TGTGCCAGCTCAACGAGCGGGACGGGCACAGATACGCAGTATTTT TRBJ2-3 once TRBV18 TRBD2
CATSRDTQYEQYF TGTGCCACCAGCAGAGACACCCAGTACGAGCAGTACTTC TRBJ2-7 few TRBV15 -
CASSWTGAGANVLTF TGTGCCAGCAGCTGGACAGGGGCTGGGGCCAACGTCCTGACTTTC TRBJ2-6 - TRBV7-9 TRBD1
CASSQEIGGFNTGELFF TGTGCCAGCAGCCAAGAGATAGGAGGGTTTAACACCGGGGAGCTGTTTTTT TRBJ2-2 - TRBV14 -
CASSLAGGPEQFF TGTGCCAGCAGCTTGGCCGGGGGGCCTGAGCAGTTCTTC TRBJ2-1 - TRBV5-6 -
CASSLARANTEAFF TGTGCCAGCAGCTTGGCCAGGGCCAACACTGAAGCTTTCTTT TRBJ1-1 few TRBV5-5 -
CASSEAGGLEKLFF TGTGCCAGCAGTGAAGCAGGGGGACTCGAAAAACTGTTTTTT TRBJ1-4 - TRBV25-1 TRBD1
CASSLRRDRLSEAFF TGCGCCAGCAGCTTGCGAAGGGACAGGTTATCTGAAGCTTTCTTT TRBJ1-1 - TRBV5-1 TRBD1
CASISSGLSNPDEQFF TGTGCCAGCATATCGTCGGGACTCTCCAATCCAGATGAGCAGTTCTTC TRBJ2-1 - TRBV7-9 -
CATRRASGRTNTGELFF TGTGCCACCAGAAGGGCTAGCGGGAGGACCAACACCGGGGAGCTGTTTTTT TRBJ2-2 - TRBV15 TRBD2
CASPLAFF TGTGCCAGCCCCCTAGCTTTCTTT TRBJ1-1 few TRBV7-9 -
CASSQDRGLEKTDTQYF TGTGCCAGCAGCCAAGATCGGGGACTGGAAAAGACGGATACGCAGTATTTT TRBJ2-3 - TRBV4-2 -
CASSGVGSYEQYF TGTGCCAGCAGTGGCGTCGGCTCCTACGAGCAGTACTTC TRBJ2-7 - TRBV2 -
CASSLGTGNYEQYF TGTGCCAGCAGCCTCGGGACAGGGAACTACGAGCAGTACTTC TRBJ2-7 - TRBV7-9 TRBD1
CASSPSTGSYEQYF TGTGCCAGCTCACCTTCAACAGGGTCCTACGAGCAGTACTTC TRBJ2-7 - TRBV18 -
CAWSPGTSDFETQYF TGTGCCTGGAGTCCAGGGACTAGCGATTTTGAGACCCAGTACTTC TRBJ2-5 - TRBV30 TRBD2
CASIRSGSLQETQYF TGTGCCAGCATTCGTAGCGGGAGCCTTCAAGAGACCCAGTACTTC TRBJ2-5 - TRBV2 TRBD2
CASSTGTGGWQPQHF TGTGCCAGCAGTACGGGGACAGGGGGTTGGCAGCCCCAGCATTTT TRBJ1-5 - TRBV5-5 TRBD1
CASSGRSGANVLTF TGTGCCAGCAGCGGGCGCTCTGGGGCCAACGTCCTGACTTTC TRBJ2-6 few TRBV5-4 -
CASSEYLYSSGGNEQFF TGTGCCAGCAGCGAATACCTTTATTCATCGGGAGGCAATGAGCAGTTCTTC TRBJ2-1 - TRBV25-1 TRBD2
CASRDLAASYNEQFF TGTGCCAGCAGGGATCTAGCGGCGTCCTACAATGAGCAGTTCTTC TRBJ2-1 - TRBV6-1 TRBD2
CASSGWTTQTYEQYF TGTGCCAGCAGTGGCTGGACTACCCAGACCTACGAGCAGTACTTC TRBJ2-7 - TRBV6-1 -
CASSPGTSGWTDTQYF TGTGCCAGCAGCCCCGGGACTAGCGGGTGGACAGATACGCAGTATTTT TRBJ2-3 - TRBV5-6 TRBD2
CASSGQGYSGNTIYF TGTGCCAGCAGTGGACAGGGCTACTCTGGAAACACCATATATTTT TRBJ1-3 - TRBV2 TRBD1
CASSSYLAGGGYNEQFF TGTGCCAGCAGCTCCTACCTAGCGGGAGGAGGGTACAATGAGCAGTTCTTC TRBJ2-1 - TRBV7-2 TRBD2
CASSNRTSGSTKTQYF TGCGCCAGCAGTAACCGGACTAGCGGGAGCACTAAGACCCAGTACTTC TRBJ2-5 - TRBV10-1 TRBD2
CASRTYTGVPNYGYTF TGTGCCAGCAGGACCTATACAGGGGTTCCTAACTATGGCTACACCTTC TRBJ1-2 - TRBV28 TRBD1
CASSTRTSGSPDTQYF TGTGCCAGTAGTACGCGGACTAGCGGGAGTCCTGATACGCAGTATTTT TRBJ2-3 - TRBV19 TRBD2
CASSLVSVGAEQFF TGTGCCAGCAGCTTAGTTTCGGTAGGGGCCGAGCAGTTCTTC TRBJ2-1 - TRBV11-2 -
CASGGRGTYEQYF TGTGCCAGCGGAGGGAGGGGGACCTACGAGCAGTACTTC TRBJ2-7 - TRBV2 -
CASSDTRDREHF TGTGCCAGCAGTGATACCCGGGACAGGGAGCACTTC TRBJ2-7 few TRBV28 TRBD1
CASSSGGLYEQYF TGTGCCAGCAGCTCTGGAGGCCTTTACGAGCAGTACTTC TRBJ2-7 - TRBV5-6 -
CASSLREVAGPQETQYF TGTGCCAGCAGCCTCAGGGAAGTGGCGGGACCCCAAGAGACCCAGTACTTC TRBJ2-5 - TRBV13 -
CASSEAGGPGHEQFF TGTGCCAGCAGTGAGGCGGGAGGGCCAGGTCATGAGCAGTTCTTC TRBJ2-1 - TRBV2 TRBD2
CASYTGELFF TGTGCCTCCTACACCGGGGAGCTGTTTTTT TRBJ2-2 once TRBV30 -
CASSIKQGRGTEAFF TGTGCCAGTAGTATAAAACAGGGCAGGGGCACTGAAGCTTTCTTT TRBJ1-1 - TRBV19 -
CASSEGRTGAGYGYTF TGTGCCAGCAGTGAAGGGCGGACAGGGGCGGGCTATGGCTACACCTTC TRBJ1-2 - TRBV2 TRBD1
CASSLRQMNTEAFF TGTGCCAGCAGTTTACGACAGATGAACACTGAAGCTTTCTTT TRBJ1-1 - TRBV27 -
CASSEGRENYNEQFF TGTGCCAGCAGCGAGGGGCGGGAGAACTACAATGAGCAGTTCTTC TRBJ2-1 - TRBV25-1 TRBD2
CATASGTGGTGNTIYF TGTGCCACAGCTTCGGGGACAGGGGGCACTGGAAACACCATATATTTT TRBJ1-3 - TRBV7-2 TRBD1